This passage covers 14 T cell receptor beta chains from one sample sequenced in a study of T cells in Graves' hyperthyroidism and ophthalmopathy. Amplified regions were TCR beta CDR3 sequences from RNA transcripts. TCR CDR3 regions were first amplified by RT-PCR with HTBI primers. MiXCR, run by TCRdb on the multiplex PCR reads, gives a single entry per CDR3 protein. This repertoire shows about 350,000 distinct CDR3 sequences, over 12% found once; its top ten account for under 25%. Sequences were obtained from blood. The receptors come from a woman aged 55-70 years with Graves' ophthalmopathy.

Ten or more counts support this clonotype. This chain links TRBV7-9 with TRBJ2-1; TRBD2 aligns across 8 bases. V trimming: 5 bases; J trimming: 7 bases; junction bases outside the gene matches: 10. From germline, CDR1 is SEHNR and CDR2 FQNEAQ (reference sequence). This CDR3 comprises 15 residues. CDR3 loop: CASSQGGTRANEQFF. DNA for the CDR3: TGTGCCAGCAGCCAAGGGGGGACTAGGGCGAATGAGCAGTTCTTC.

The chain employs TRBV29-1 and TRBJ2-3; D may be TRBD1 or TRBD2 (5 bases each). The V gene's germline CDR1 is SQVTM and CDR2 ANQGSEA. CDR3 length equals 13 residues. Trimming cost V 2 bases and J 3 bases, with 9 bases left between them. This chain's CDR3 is CSVEPGGTDTQYF. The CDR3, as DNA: TGCAGCGTTGAACCTGGGGGTACAGATACGCAGTATTTT.

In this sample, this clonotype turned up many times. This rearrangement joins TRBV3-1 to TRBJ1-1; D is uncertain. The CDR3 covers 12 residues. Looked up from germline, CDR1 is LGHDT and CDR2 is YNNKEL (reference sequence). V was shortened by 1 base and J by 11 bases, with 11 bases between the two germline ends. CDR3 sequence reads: CASSQGGRRAFF. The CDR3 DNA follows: TGTGCCAGCAGCCAAGGGGGAAGGCGGGCTTTCTTT.

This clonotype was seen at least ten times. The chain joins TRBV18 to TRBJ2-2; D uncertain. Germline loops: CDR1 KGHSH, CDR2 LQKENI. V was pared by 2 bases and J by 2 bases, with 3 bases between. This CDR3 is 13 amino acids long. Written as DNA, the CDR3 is TGTGCCAGCTCACCAAGCAACACCGGGGAGCTGTTTTTT. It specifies CASSPSNTGELFF.

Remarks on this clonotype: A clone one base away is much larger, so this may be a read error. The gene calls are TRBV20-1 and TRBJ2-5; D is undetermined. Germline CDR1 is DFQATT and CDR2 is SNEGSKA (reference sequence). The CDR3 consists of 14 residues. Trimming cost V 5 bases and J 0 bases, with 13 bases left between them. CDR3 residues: CSAPGWKYQETQYF. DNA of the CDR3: TGCAGTGCTCCGGGCTGGAAGTACCAAGAGACCCAGTACTTC.

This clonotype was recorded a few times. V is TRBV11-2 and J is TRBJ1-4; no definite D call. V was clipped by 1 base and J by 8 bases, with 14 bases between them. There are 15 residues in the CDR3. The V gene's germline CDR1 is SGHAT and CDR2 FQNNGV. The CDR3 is CASSLVSGGREKLFF. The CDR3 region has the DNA TGTGCCAGCAGCTTAGTGTCTGGAGGACGGGAAAAACTGTTTTTT.

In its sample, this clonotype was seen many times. CDR3 sequence (DNA): TGTGCCAGCAGTTTATTTCAGGAGCAGTACTTC. It yields the protein CASSLFQEQYF. The chain recombines TRBV28 with TRBJ2-7; D not certain. Trimming removed 1 base at V and 7 bases at J, with 5 bases between. This CDR3 comprises 11 residues. CDR1 is MDHEN and CDR2 is SYDVKM in the germline V gene.

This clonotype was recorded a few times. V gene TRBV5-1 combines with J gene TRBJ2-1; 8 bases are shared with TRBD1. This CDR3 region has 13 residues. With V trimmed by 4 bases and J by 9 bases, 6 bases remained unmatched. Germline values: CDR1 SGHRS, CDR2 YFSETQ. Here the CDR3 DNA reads TGCGCCAGCAGCCTGGACAGGGTAACTGAGCAGTTCTTC. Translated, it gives CASSLDRVTEQFF.

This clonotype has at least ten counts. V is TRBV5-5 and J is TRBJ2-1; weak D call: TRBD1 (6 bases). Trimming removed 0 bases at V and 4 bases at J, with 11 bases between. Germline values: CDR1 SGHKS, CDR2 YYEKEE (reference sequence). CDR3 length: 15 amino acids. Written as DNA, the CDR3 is TGTGCCAGCAGCTTGGGTACAGGGATTTACAATGAGCAGTTCTTC. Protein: CASSLGTGIYNEQFF.

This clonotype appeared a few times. The CDR3: CASSFGSGRDEQYF. The CDR3, as DNA: TGTGCCAGCAGCTTCGGTAGCGGGAGGGACGAGCAGTACTTC. The chain recombines TRBV5-4 with TRBJ2-7; the match to TRBD2 covers 11 bases. In germline, CDR1 is SGHNT, CDR2 YYREEE (reference sequence). CDR3 length equals 14 residues. V was pared by 2 bases and J by 5 bases, with 3 bases of the junction left unmatched.

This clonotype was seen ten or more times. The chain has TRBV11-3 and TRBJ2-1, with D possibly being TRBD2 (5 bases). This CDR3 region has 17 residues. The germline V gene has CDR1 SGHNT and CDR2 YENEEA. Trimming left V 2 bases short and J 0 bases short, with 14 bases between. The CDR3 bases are TGTGCCAGCAGCTTATTAGGGAGTCAGAGCTCCTACAATGAGCAGTTCTTC. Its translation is CASSLLGSQSSYNEQFF.

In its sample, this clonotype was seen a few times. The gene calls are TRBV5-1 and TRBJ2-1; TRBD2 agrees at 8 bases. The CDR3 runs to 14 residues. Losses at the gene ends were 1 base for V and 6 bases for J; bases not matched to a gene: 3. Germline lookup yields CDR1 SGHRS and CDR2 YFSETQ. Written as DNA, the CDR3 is TGCGCCAGCAGCTTGACTAGCGGTCTCAATGAGCAGTTCTTC. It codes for CASSLTSGLNEQFF.

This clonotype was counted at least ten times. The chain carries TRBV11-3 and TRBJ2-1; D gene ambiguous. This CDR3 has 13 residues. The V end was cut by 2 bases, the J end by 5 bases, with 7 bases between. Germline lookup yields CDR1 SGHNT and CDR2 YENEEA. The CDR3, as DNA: TGTGCCAGCAGCTTAAGTAGAAACAATGAGCAGTTCTTC. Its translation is CASSLSRNNEQFF.

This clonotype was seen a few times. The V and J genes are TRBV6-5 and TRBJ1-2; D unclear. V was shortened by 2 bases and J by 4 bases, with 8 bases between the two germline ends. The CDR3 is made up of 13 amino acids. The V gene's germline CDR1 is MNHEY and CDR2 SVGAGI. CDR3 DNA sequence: TGTGCCAGCAGTTACGAGGGCCTCTATGGCTACACCTTC. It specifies CASSYEGLYGYTF.